This passage covers 15 T cell receptor beta chains from one sample sequenced in a study of molecular identifiers for immune sequencing clone quantification. TCRdb called the PCR reads again in MiXCR, with one record for every CDR3 protein. The sample shows hundreds of thousands of distinct CDR3 sequences, 25% of them seen only once. What was sequenced was naive CD8+ T cells from blood, with Jurkat cell RNA spiked in. Subset given: FACS-sorted CD8+CD4-CCR7+CD45RA+ naive T cells. These receptors all come from a human donor in good health. Some libraries in this study had Jurkat cell RNA spiked in.

The chain joins TRBV5-4 to TRBJ1-6, with 7 nucleotides matching TRBD1. CDR1 SGHNT and CDR2 YYREEE come from the germline V gene (reference sequence). The CDR3 covers 12 residues. Trimming removed 5 bases from V and 9 bases from J; junction bases left unmatched: 2. CDR3 region: CASRQGTSPLHF. The DNA for the CDR3 is TGTGCCAGCAGACAGGGGACTTCACCCCTCCACTTT.

This clonotype was observed at least ten times. The chain recombines TRBV28 with TRBJ2-7; D remains ambiguous. The CDR3 has 12 amino acids. With 3 bases removed from V and 6 bases from J, the gap between germline ends came to 9 bases. From germline, CDR1 is MDHEN and CDR2 SYDVKM. CDR3 residues: CASSLSSTEQYF. The CDR3, as DNA: TGTGCCAGCAGTTTGTCAAGTACCGAGCAGTACTTC.

The chain is built from TRBV30 and TRBJ2-3, with a possible D match to TRBD2 (6 bases). With 1 base removed from V and 2 bases from J, the gap between germline ends came to 25 bases. This CDR3 region has 19 residues. CDR1 and CDR2 from the germline V gene are GTSNPN and SVGIG (reference sequence). The CDR3 DNA is TGTGCCTGGAGTGGTTGGGCTAGCGTGTCGCCCGCGCCCACAGATACGCAGTATTTT. This translates into CAWSGWASVSPAPTDTQYF.

The chain combines TRBV4-3 with TRBJ2-3; the match to TRBD1 covers 10 bases. The germline CDR1 and CDR2 sequences are LGHNA and YSLEER. V was clipped by 6 bases and J by 4 bases; unmatched bases: 7. The CDR3 has 15 amino acids. The DNA of the CDR3 is TGCGCCAGCAGTCAGGACAGGGGGGGCGCAGATACGCAGTATTTT. Its translation is CASSQDRGGADTQYF.

This clonotype was observed a few times. The rearrangement links TRBV3-1 to TRBJ1-1, with D hard to call. There are 12 residues in the CDR3. The germline gives CDR1 LGHDT, CDR2 YNNKEL (reference sequence). Trimming left V 3 bases short and J 6 bases short, with 8 bases between. The CDR3 bases are TGTGCCAGCAGCCAGGGTCAGGCTGAAGCTTTCTTT. The encoded protein is CASSQGQAEAFF.

This clonotype was seen at least ten times. V and J are TRBV29-1 and TRBJ2-7; a weak D match, TRBD1 (6 bases). Germline CDR1 and CDR2: SQVTM and ANQGSEA. The CDR3 is 12 residues long. Trimming removed 1 base at V and 6 bases at J, with 10 bases between. The CDR3 region has the DNA TGCAGCGTTGAAGGCAGGGGAAGCGAGCAGTACTTC. This encodes CSVEGRGSEQYF.

In this sample, this clonotype turned up a few times. Possible read error: a much larger clone is one base away. The chain combines TRBV29-1 with TRBJ2-7; 7 bases match TRBD1. Germline CDR1 SQVTM, CDR2 ANQGSEA. CDR3 length equals 13 residues. For the CDR3, the DNA is TGCAGCGTTGAGGGTCAGGGGGTCTACGTGCAGTACTTC. This codes for CSVEGQGVYVQYF.

This clonotype was counted at least ten times. The chain joins TRBV6-2 or TRBV6-3 to TRBJ2-7; D is undetermined. From germline, CDR1 is MNHEY and CDR2 SVGEGT. The CDR3 contains 12 residues. The germline V and J ends were trimmed by 5 bases and 0 bases, with 5 bases remaining between them. The CDR3: CASSTDSYEQYF. The CDR3 nucleotides are TGTGCCAGCAGTACCGACTCCTACGAGCAGTACTTC.

V gene TRBV4-3 combines with J gene TRBJ2-1; 7 positions agree with TRBD1. V was pared by 1 base and J by 7 bases, with 7 bases of the junction left unmatched. This CDR3 is 15 amino acids long. CDR1 and CDR2 from the germline V gene are LGHNA and YSLEER. The DNA for the CDR3 is TGCGCCAGCAGCCAAGGACAGGCCAGGGGGAATGAGCAGTTCTTC. Its translation is CASSQGQARGNEQFF.

This clonotype has just a few counts. V and J are TRBV7-6 and TRBJ1-2; 7 nucleotides match TRBD1. CDR3 length: 13 residues. J lost 8 bases, V lost 5 bases, and 8 bases had no gene match. CDR1 and CDR2 (germline): SGHVS, FNYEAQ. The CDR3 DNA sequence: TGTGCCAGCAGCCCCCGTCCAGGGGGAGGCTACACCTTC. Translating gives CASSPRPGGGYTF.

V gene TRBV2 combines with J gene TRBJ2-7; TRBD2 agrees at 10 bases. Trimming cost V 7 bases and J 0 bases; bases outside gene matches: 21. Germline CDR1 and CDR2: SNHLY and FYNNEI. This CDR3 has 20 residues. The CDR3 sequence is CASTTTPRTSGAKSSYEQYF. CDR3 DNA: TGTGCCAGCACCACGACGCCCAGGACTAGCGGCGCAAAAAGCTCCTACGAGCAGTACTTC.

The chain couples TRBV19 to TRBJ2-7, with unresolved D. Per the germline V gene, CDR1 is LNHDA and CDR2 is SQIVND (reference sequence). CDR3 size: 15 residues. Trimming took 3 bases from V and 1 from J, leaving 13 bases between them. Here the CDR3 reads CASSMWAEASYEQYF. Written as DNA, the CDR3 is TGTGCCAGTAGTATGTGGGCAGAAGCTTCCTACGAGCAGTACTTC.

The chain is built from TRBV12-3 or TRBV12-4 and TRBJ2-1; D is unclear. Trimming pared 2 bases from V and 7 bases from J, leaving 12 bases between. The CDR3 length is 14 residues. The CDR3 spells CASSLWQERNEQFF. The CDR3 bases are TGTGCCAGCAGTTTATGGCAGGAGAGGAATGAGCAGTTCTTC.

To note about this clonotype: A single base separates this from a much larger clone, so it may be a read error. The V gene is TRBV4-1, the J gene TRBJ1-1, with D possibly TRBD1 on 6 matching bases. Germline values: CDR1 MGHRA, CDR2 YSYEKL. This CDR3 is built from 15 residues. The CDR3 region has the DNA TGCGCCAACAGCCAAGTGGGGGGGCGCATGACTGAAGCTTTCTTT. Protein: CANSQVGGRMTEAFF.

As DNA, the CDR3 is TGTGCCAGCAGCCCACTAGGTAGCGGGAGCACAGATACGCAGTATTTT. This encodes CASSPLGSGSTDTQYF. The chain links TRBV4-2 to TRBJ2-3; 7 bases are shared with TRBD2. The CDR3 has 16 residues. J was trimmed by 0 bases and V by 4 bases; bases with no gene match: 7. Germline V gene sequence: CDR1 LGHNA, CDR2 YNFKEQ.